These 2 T cell receptor beta chains were sequenced from one sample in a study of cytomegalovirus exposure and HLA in healthy donors. The primer mix had 60 Vbeta and 13 Jbeta primers. Produced via immunoSEQ multiplex PCR; TCRdb's table is partial and in-frame only. The table has 35,000 to 55,000 clones, around 73% seen once. The material sequenced was PBMCs. The receptors originated from a woman aged 25 to 39 in good health and CMV-seronegative.

Only one count was recorded for this clone. The V call is TRBV5-4, the J call TRBJ2-7, with 9 bases that match TRBD1. The CDR3 extends over 16 amino acids. Germline V gene data show CDR1 as SGHNT and CDR2 as YYREEE (reference sequence). Trimming cost V 3 bases and J 5 bases; bases outside gene matches: 12. CDR3 in amino acids: CASSSLGQGSRNEQYF. The CDR3 DNA reads as TGTGCCAGCAGCTCCCTGGGACAGGGTTCTCGGAACGAGCAGTACTTC.

The V gene is TRBV29-1, the J gene TRBJ1-1; 9 bases are a match to TRBD1. J lost 11 bases, V lost 6 bases, and 10 bases had no gene match. The CDR3 has 12 amino acids. The germline CDR1 and CDR2 sequences are SQVTM and ANQGSEA. DNA of the CDR3: TGCAGCGTAATCGGGACAGGGCGTTTCGCTTTCTTT. It yields the protein CSVIGTGRFAFF.